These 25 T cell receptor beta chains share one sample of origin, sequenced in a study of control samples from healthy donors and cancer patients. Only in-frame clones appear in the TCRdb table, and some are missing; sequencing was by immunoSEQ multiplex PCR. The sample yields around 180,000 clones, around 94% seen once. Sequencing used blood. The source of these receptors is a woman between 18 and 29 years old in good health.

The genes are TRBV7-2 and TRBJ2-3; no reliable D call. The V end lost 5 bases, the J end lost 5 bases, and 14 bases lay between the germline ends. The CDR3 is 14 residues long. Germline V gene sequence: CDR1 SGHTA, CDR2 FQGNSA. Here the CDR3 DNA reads TGTGCCAGCAGCCGGACCGGGTCGGTAGATACGCAGTATTTT. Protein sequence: CASSRTGSVDTQYF.

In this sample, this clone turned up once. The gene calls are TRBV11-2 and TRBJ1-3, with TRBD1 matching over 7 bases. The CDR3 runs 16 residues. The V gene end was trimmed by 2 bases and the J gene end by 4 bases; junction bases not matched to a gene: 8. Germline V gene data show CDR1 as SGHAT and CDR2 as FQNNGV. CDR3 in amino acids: CASSLSVQGSGNTIYF. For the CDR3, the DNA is TGTGCCAGCAGCTTATCGGTACAGGGGTCCGGAAACACCATATATTTT.

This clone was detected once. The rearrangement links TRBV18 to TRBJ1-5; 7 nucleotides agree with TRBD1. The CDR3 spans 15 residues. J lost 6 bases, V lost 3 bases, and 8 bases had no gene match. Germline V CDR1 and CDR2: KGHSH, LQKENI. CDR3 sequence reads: CASSPGTAGSQPQHF. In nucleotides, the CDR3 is TGTGCCAGCTCACCCGGGACAGCTGGGAGTCAGCCCCAGCATTTT. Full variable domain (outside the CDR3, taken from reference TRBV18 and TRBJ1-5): NAGVMQNPRHLVRRRGQEARLRCSPMKGHSHVYWYRQLPEEGLKFMVYLQKENIIDESGMPKERFSAEFPKEGPSILRIQQVVRGDSAAYFCASSPGTAGSQPQHFGDGTRLSIL.

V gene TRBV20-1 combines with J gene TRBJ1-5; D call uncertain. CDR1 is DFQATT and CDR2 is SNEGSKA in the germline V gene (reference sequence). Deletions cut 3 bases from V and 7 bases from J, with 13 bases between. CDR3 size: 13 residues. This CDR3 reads CSASLRSDQPQHF. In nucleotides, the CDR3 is TGCAGTGCTAGTCTCAGAAGTGACCAGCCCCAGCATTTT.

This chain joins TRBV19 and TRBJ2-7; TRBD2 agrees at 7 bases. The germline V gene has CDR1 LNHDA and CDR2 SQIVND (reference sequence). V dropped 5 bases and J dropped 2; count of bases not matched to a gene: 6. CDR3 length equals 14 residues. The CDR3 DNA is TGTGCCAGTAGTCGGGGGAGGGGCCCCTACGAGCAGTACTTC. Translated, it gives CASSRGRGPYEQYF.

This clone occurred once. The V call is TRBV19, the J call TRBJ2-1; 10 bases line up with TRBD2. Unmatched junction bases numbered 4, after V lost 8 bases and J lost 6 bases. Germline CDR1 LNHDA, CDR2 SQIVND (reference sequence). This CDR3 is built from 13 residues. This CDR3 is CASASGGLNEQFF. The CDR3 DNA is TGTGCCAGTGCTAGCGGGGGACTCAATGAGCAGTTCTTC.

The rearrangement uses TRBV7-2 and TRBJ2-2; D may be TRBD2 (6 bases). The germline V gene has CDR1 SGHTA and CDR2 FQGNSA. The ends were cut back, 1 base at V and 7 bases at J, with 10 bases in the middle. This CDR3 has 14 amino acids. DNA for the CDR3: TGTGCCAGCAGCTTAGGGGGCGGGGTCGGGGAGCTGTTTTTT. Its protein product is CASSLGGGVGELFF.

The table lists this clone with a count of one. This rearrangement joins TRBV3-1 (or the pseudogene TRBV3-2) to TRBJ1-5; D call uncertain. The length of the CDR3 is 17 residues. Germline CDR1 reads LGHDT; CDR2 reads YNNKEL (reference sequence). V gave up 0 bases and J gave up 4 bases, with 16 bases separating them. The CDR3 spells CASSQDSRVRGNQPQHF. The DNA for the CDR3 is TGTGCCAGCAGCCAAGATTCTAGGGTCCGGGGAAATCAGCCCCAGCATTTT.

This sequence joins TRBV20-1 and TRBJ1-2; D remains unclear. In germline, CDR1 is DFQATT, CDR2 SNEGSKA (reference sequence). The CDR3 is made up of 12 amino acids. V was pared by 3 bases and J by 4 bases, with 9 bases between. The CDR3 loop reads CSASGVIYGYTF. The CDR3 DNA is TGCAGTGCTAGTGGGGTCATCTATGGCTACACCTTC.

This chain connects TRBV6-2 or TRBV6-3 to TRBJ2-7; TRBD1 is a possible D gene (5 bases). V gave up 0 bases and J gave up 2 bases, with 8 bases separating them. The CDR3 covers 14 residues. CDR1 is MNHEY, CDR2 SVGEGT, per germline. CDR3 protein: CASSYSGRTYEQYF. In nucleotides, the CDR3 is TGTGCCAGCAGTTACTCGGGGCGAACCTACGAGCAGTACTTC.

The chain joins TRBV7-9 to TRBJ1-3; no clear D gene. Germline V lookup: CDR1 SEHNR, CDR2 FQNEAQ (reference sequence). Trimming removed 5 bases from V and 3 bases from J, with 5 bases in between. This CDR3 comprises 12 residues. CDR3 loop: CASSLSGNTIYF. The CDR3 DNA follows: TGTGCCAGCAGCCTGAGTGGAAACACCATATATTTT.

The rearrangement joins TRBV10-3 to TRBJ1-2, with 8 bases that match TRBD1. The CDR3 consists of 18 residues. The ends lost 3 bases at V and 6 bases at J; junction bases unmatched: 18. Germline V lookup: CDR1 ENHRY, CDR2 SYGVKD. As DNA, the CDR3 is TGTGCCATCAGTGACCTGATCGGGACAGGACCGGTCGGGGATGGCTACACCTTC. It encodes CAISDLIGTGPVGDGYTF.

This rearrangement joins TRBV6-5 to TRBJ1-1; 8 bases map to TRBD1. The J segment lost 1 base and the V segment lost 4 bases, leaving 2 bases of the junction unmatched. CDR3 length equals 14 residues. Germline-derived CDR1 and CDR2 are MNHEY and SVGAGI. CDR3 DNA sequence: TGTGCCAGCAGTTTCAGGGGGCGGAACACTGAAGCTTTCTTT. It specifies CASSFRGRNTEAFF.

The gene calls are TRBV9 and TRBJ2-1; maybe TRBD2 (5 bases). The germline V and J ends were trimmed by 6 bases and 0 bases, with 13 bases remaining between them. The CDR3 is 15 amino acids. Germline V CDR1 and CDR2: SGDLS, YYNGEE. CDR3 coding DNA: TGTGCCAGCACCCTCCAAGGGAGCTCCTACAATGAGCAGTTCTTC. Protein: CASTLQGSSYNEQFF.

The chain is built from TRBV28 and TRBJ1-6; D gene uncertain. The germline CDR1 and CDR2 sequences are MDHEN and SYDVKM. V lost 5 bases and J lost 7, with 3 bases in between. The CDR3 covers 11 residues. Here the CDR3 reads CASSRNSPLHF. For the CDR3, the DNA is TGTGCCAGCAGTAGAAATTCACCCCTCCACTTT.

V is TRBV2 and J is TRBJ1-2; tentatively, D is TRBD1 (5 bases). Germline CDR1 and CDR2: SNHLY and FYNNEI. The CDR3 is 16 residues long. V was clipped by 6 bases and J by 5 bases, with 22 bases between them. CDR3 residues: CASRHHGGNEKYGYTF. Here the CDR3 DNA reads TGTGCCAGCAGGCACCACGGGGGAAACGAAAAGTATGGCTACACCTTC.

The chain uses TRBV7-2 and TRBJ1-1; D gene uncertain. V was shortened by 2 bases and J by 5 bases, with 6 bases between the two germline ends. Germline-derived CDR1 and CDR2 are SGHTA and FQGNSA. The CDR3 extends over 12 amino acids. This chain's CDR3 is CASSLSGTEAFF. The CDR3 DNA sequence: TGTGCCAGCAGCTTATCCGGTACTGAAGCTTTCTTT.

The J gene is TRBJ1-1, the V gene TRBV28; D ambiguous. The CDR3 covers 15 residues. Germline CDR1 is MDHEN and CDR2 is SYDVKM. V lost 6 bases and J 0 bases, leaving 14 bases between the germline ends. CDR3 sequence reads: CASSPHKGLNTEAFF. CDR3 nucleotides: TGTGCCAGCAGCCCCCACAAGGGCTTGAACACTGAAGCTTTCTTT.

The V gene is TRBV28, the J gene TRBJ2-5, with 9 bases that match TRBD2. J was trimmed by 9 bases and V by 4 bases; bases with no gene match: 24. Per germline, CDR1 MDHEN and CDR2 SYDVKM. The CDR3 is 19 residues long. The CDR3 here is CASSSPLSRGLAPSPAQYF. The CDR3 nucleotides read TGTGCCAGCAGTTCGCCCTTGTCTAGGGGACTAGCCCCCTCCCCGGCCCAGTACTTC.

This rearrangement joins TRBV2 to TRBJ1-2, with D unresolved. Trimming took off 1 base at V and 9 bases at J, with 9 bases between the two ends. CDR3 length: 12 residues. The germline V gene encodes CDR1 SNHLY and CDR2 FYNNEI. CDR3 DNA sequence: TGTGCCAGCAGTGAAGAAGTGTCCTGCTACACCTTC. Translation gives CASSEEVSCYTF.

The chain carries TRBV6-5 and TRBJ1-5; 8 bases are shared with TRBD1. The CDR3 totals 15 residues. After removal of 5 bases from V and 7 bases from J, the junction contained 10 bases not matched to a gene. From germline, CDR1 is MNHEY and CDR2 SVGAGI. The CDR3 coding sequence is TGTGCCAGCAGTCCGCGAGGACAGGGACAACAGCCCCAGCATTTT. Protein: CASSPRGQGQQPQHF.

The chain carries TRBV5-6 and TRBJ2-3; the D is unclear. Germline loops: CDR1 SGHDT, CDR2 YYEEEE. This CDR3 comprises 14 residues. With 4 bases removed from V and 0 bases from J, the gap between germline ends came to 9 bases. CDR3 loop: CASSHILSTDTQYF. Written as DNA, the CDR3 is TGTGCCAGCAGCCATATACTTAGCACAGATACGCAGTATTTT.

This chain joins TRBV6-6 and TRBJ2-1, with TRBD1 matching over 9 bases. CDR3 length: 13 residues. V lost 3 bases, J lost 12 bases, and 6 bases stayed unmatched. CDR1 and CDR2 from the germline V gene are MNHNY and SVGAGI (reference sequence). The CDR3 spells CASSYLQGAGQFF. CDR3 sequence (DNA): TGTGCCAGCAGTTATCTACAGGGGGCCGGGCAGTTCTTC.

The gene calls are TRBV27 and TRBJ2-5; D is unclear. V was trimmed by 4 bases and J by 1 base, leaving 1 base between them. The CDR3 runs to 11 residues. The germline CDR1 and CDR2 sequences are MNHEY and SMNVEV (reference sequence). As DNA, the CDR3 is TGTGCCAGCAGTTCCCAAGAGACCCAGTACTTC. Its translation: CASSSQETQYF.

The CDR3 loop is CASSYSAGRLNTEAFF. The DNA for the CDR3 is TGTGCCAGCAGTTACTCGGCGGGCCGCCTGAACACTGAAGCTTTCTTT. This chain joins TRBV6-2 or TRBV6-3 and TRBJ1-1, with D hard to call. Between the trimmed V and J ends, which lost 0 bases and 0 bases, there was a span of 11 bases. Germline CDR1 MNHEY, CDR2 SVGEGT. The CDR3 is made up of 16 amino acids.